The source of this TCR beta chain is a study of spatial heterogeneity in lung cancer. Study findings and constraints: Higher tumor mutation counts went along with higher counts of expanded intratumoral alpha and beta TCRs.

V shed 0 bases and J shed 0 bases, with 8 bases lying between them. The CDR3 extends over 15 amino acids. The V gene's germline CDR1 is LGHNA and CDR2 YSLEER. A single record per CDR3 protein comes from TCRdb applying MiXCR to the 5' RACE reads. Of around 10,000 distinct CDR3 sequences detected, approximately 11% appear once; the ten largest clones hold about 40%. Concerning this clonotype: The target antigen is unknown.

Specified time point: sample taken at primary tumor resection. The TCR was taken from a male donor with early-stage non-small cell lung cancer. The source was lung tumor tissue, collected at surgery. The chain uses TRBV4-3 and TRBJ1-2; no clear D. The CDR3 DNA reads TGCGCCAGCAGCCAAGATCTCAATACTAACTATGGCTACACCTTC. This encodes CASSQDLNTNYGYTF.